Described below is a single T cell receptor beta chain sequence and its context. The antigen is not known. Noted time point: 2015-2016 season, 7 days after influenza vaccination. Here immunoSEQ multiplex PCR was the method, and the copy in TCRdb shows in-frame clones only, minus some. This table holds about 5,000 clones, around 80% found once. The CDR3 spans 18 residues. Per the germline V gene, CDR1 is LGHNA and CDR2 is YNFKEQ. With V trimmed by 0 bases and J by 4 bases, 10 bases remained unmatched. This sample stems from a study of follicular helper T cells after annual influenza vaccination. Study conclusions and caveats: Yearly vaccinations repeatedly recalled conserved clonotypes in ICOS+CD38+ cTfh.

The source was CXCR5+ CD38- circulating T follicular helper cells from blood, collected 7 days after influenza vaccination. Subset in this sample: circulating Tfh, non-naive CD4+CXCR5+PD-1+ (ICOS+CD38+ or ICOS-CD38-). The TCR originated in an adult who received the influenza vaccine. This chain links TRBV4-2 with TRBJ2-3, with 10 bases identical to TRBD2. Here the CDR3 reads CASSQDLPSGGRADTQYF. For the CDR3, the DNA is TGTGCCAGCAGCCAAGATCTACCTAGCGGGGGCCGCGCAGATACGCAGTATTTT.